A single sample is the source of the 24 T cell receptor beta chains below, sequenced in a study of T cell responses to AZD1222 COVID-19 vaccine. Clones were sequenced by immunoSEQ multiplex PCR, and TCRdb holds only the in-frame ones, with some missing. The sample yields roughly 170,000 clones, around 94% seen once. Sequenced material: peripheral blood, taken on day 0 of AZD1222 vaccination. These receptors originate from an adult in good health.

V gene TRBV7-8 combines with J gene TRBJ1-4; D unresolved. V was clipped by 2 bases and J by 2 bases, with 15 bases between them. Germline CDR1 is SGHVS and CDR2 is FQNEAQ. CDR3 length equals 17 residues. CDR3 in DNA: TGTGCCAGCAGCTTACATCAGGAAGGATTTACTAATGAAAAACTGTTTTTT. Its protein is CASSLHQEGFTNEKLFF.

The gene calls are TRBV5-1 and TRBJ2-7, with D maybe TRBD1 (5 bases). The germline V gene encodes CDR1 SGHRS and CDR2 YFSETQ. Trimming cost V 4 bases and J 2 bases, with 16 bases left between them. The CDR3 loop spans 15 amino acids. CDR3 in amino acids: CASSEDIATTYEQYF. CDR3 coding DNA: TGCGCCAGCAGCGAGGACATCGCTACCACCTACGAGCAGTACTTC. Based on the CDR3 plus reference TRBV5-1 and TRBJ2-7, the full variable domain is KAGVTQTPRYLIKTRGQQVTLSCSPISGHRSVSWYQQTPGQGLQFLFEYFSETQRNKGNFPGRFSGRQFSNSRSEMNVSTLELGDSALYLCASSEDIATTYEQYFGPGTRLTVT.

This chain links TRBV28 with TRBJ1-4; TRBD1 matches at 9 bases. The CDR3 spans 14 residues. Germline assignment: CDR1 MDHEN and CDR2 SYDVKM. Germline trimming cut 8 bases from V and 7 bases from J; bases unmatched to any gene: 8. This CDR3 is CASGKGQGGEKLFF. CDR3 DNA sequence: TGTGCCAGCGGGAAGGGACAGGGCGGTGAAAAACTGTTTTTT.

CDR3 in amino acids: CASSPQASVREVRNEQFF. CDR3 coding DNA: TGCGCCAGCAGCCCCCAAGCTAGCGTCCGAGAGGTCCGCAATGAGCAGTTCTTC. This chain uses TRBV4-3 with TRBJ2-1; possibly TRBD2 for D (6 bases). CDR3 length equals 18 residues. Germline CDR1 reads LGHNA; CDR2 reads YSLEER. Trimming stripped 4 bases from V and 6 bases from J, with 25 bases between.

The J gene is TRBJ2-1, the V gene TRBV4-1; D gene unclear. V dropped 0 bases and J dropped 0 bases, with 12 bases sitting between them. The CDR3 sequence is 17 residues long. The germline V gene encodes CDR1 MGHRA and CDR2 YSYEKL. The CDR3 DNA is TGCGCCAGCAGCCAAGATAGATTGGGTGGCTCCTACAATGAGCAGTTCTTC. Protein: CASSQDRLGGSYNEQFF.

The V call is TRBV2, the J call TRBJ1-2; no reliable D call. In germline, CDR1 is SNHLY, CDR2 FYNNEI. Trimming took 7 bases from V and 2 from J, leaving 14 bases between them. CDR3 size: 14 residues. The CDR3 DNA reads as TGTGCCAGCATCCCGGCGGAGGAAAACTATGGCTACACCTTC. This translates into CASIPAEENYGYTF. The entire variable domain, with the rest obtained from reference TRBV2 and TRBJ1-2, is as follows: EPEVTQTPSHQVTQMGQEVILRCVPISNHLYFYWYRQILGQKVEFLVSFYNNEISEKSEIFDDQFSVERPDGSNFTLKIRSTKLEDSAMYFCASIPAEENYGYTFGSGTRLTVV.

V is TRBV12-3 or TRBV12-4 and J is TRBJ2-3; no clear D. The CDR3 consists of 12 residues. The V end lost 4 bases, the J end lost 2 bases, and 4 bases lay between the germline ends. CDR3 nucleotide sequence: TGTGCCAGCAGTTATACCACAGATACGCAGTATTTT. Amino acids: CASSYTTDTQYF.

The J gene is TRBJ1-5, the V gene TRBV6-5, with 7 bases lining up with TRBD1. Losses at the gene ends were 6 bases for V and 2 bases for J; bases not matched to a gene: 1. The CDR3 has 13 amino acids. The germline V gene has CDR1 MNHEY and CDR2 SVGAGI. The chain's CDR3 is CASSDRGNQPQHF. In DNA, the CDR3 is TGTGCCAGCAGCGACAGGGGCAATCAGCCCCAGCATTTT.

This chain connects TRBV28 to TRBJ2-4, with D unclear. Germline V gives CDR1 MDHEN, CDR2 SYDVKM. The CDR3 runs to 15 residues. V was clipped by 5 bases and J by 0 bases, with 11 bases between them. The chain's CDR3 is CASSPHRLAKNIQYF. The CDR3 DNA reads as TGTGCCAGCAGTCCGCACCGGCTAGCCAAAAACATTCAGTACTTC.

This sequence joins TRBV30 and TRBJ1-2; TRBD1 agrees at 7 bases. The CDR3 consists of 15 residues. The V and J ends lost 2 bases and 8 bases, in that order; junction bases with no gene match: 14. Germline lookup yields CDR1 GTSNPN and CDR2 SVGIG (reference sequence). The CDR3 coding sequence is TGTGCCTGGAGTCCTCCGTTCGACAGGGTGGGGGGCTACACCTTC. It translates to CAWSPPFDRVGGYTF.

This rearrangement joins TRBV4-3 to TRBJ2-3, with 7 bases that match TRBD2. V shed 2 bases and J 3 bases; nucleotides not matched to a gene: 5. The germline V gene encodes CDR1 LGHNA and CDR2 YSLEER. The CDR3 has 15 residues. In nucleotides, the CDR3 is TGCGCCAGCAGCCAAAGGACTAGGAGGACAGATACGCAGTATTTT. This gives the protein CASSQRTRRTDTQYF.

CDR3 bases: TGTGCCAGCAGTCTCCCTGGGACAGTCAATCAGCCCCAGCATTTT. Amino acid sequence: CASSLPGTVNQPQHF. The chain joins TRBV28 to TRBJ1-5; 7 bases are a match to TRBD1. Losses at the gene ends were 5 bases for V and 3 bases for J; bases not matched to a gene: 7. The CDR3 is 15 residues long. The germline CDR1 and CDR2 sequences are MDHEN and SYDVKM.

The chain recombines TRBV19 with TRBJ1-6, with D possibly matching TRBD1 (5 bases). Germline V CDR1 and CDR2: LNHDA, SQIVND (reference sequence). The V end was cut by 5 bases, the J end by 2 bases, with 13 bases between. The CDR3 contains 16 residues. The CDR3 sequence: CASSLRGPPYNSPLHF. In DNA form, the CDR3 reads TGTGCCAGTAGTCTGAGGGGACCACCCTATAATTCACCCCTCCACTTT.

The table lists this clone with a count of one. The J gene is TRBJ1-2, the V gene TRBV19; D is possibly TRBD1 (5 bases). V lost 7 bases and J 2 bases, leaving 8 bases between the germline ends. CDR1 and CDR2 (germline): LNHDA, SQIVND (reference sequence). The CDR3 totals 12 residues. In DNA form, the CDR3 reads TGTGCCAGTACGGGGCAAAACTATGGCTACACCTTC. Protein: CASTGQNYGYTF.

The CDR3 is CASSLGQGVGYGYTF. In DNA, the CDR3 is TGCGCCAGCAGTCTTGGGCAGGGGGTAGGCTATGGCTACACCTTC. The chain combines TRBV23-1 with TRBJ1-2; TRBD1 agrees at 7 bases. TRBV23-1 is filed as an ORF, its function uncertain. This CDR3 contains 15 residues. The V gene end was trimmed by 4 bases and the J gene end by 4 bases; junction bases not matched to a gene: 9.

The rearrangement links TRBV28 to TRBJ1-2; TRBD1 agrees at 8 bases. CDR3 length equals 13 residues. Unmatched junction bases numbered 3, after V lost 5 bases and J lost 4 bases. Germline V CDR1 and CDR2: MDHEN, SYDVKM. In DNA, the CDR3 is TGTGCCAGCAGTACGGGACAGGTCTATGGCTACACCTTC. This gives the protein CASSTGQVYGYTF.

This clone was picked up one time. Other DNA sequences in this sample translate to the same CDR3. The rearrangement links TRBV7-9 to TRBJ2-1; D unclear. The CDR3 spans 15 residues. Trimming took 5 bases from V and 0 from J, leaving 11 bases between them. Germline CDR1 and CDR2: SEHNR and FQNEAQ (reference sequence). For the CDR3, the DNA is TGTGCCAGCAGCCCCCGAGGAGCCTCCTACAATGAGCAGTTCTTC. Its translation: CASSPRGASYNEQFF.

CDR3 in DNA: TGCGCCAGCAGCCACGCCTCGGGACTAGCGGACACCGGGGAGCTGTTTTTT. Its protein is CASSHASGLADTGELFF. The J gene is TRBJ2-2, the V gene TRBV4-1; 11 bases fit TRBD2. Germline loops: CDR1 MGHRA, CDR2 YSYEKL. V lost 3 bases to trimming and J lost 3 bases; unmatched junction nucleotides: 6. CDR3 length equals 17 residues.

The chain recombines TRBV9 with TRBJ1-5; 11 positions match TRBD1. J lost 5 bases, V lost 3 bases, and 1 base had no gene match. The CDR3 extends over 14 amino acids. Germline V gene data show CDR1 as SGDLS and CDR2 as YYNGEE. DNA of the CDR3: TGTGCCAGCAGCGAGGGACAGGGGGATCAGCCCCAGCATTTT. Its protein is CASSEGQGDQPQHF.

The chain is built from TRBV18 and TRBJ1-6; D gene ambiguous. This CDR3 has 15 residues. Germline CDR1 is KGHSH and CDR2 is LQKENI. V lost 2 bases and J 5 bases, leaving 10 bases between the germline ends. The CDR3, as DNA: TGTGCCAGCTCACCAGGACGGAGGAATAATTCACCCCTCCACTTT. Amino acid sequence: CASSPGRRNNSPLHF.

J is TRBJ1-1 and V is TRBV27; D is undetermined. Germline CDR1 MNHEY, CDR2 SMNVEV (reference sequence). This CDR3 spans 16 amino acids. Trimming took 5 bases from V and 0 from J, leaving 16 bases between them. CDR3 in amino acids: CASSGAPGQMNTEAFF. In nucleotides, the CDR3 is TGTGCCAGCAGTGGAGCCCCCGGGCAGATGAACACTGAAGCTTTCTTT.

The V gene is TRBV4-3, the J gene TRBJ2-7; 7 bases map to TRBD1. V lost 4 bases to trimming and J lost 4 bases; unmatched junction nucleotides: 19. The CDR3 extends over 18 amino acids. Germline V lookup: CDR1 LGHNA, CDR2 YSLEER. As DNA, the CDR3 is TGCGCCAGCAGCCGAAAAAAACAAACCGGGACAGCCTCTTACGAGCAGTACTTC. This gives the protein CASSRKKQTGTASYEQYF.

The chain carries TRBV28 and TRBJ2-5; no definite D call. CDR3 length: 15 residues. Germline V gene data show CDR1 as MDHEN and CDR2 as SYDVKM. V gave up 6 bases and J gave up 0 bases, with 14 bases separating them. CDR3 residues: CASRQNTLYQETQYF. In DNA, the CDR3 is TGTGCCAGCAGACAAAACACCTTGTACCAAGAGACCCAGTACTTC. Supplemented by reference TRBV28 and TRBJ2-5, the full variable domain reads DVKVTQSSRYLVKRTGEKVFLECVQDMDHENMFWYRQDPGLGLRLIYFSYDVKMKEKGDIPEGYSVSREKKERFSLILESASTNQTSMYLCASRQNTLYQETQYFGPGTRLLVL.

V is TRBV5-4 and J is TRBJ1-1; tentatively, D is TRBD1 (5 bases). The ends were cut back, 4 bases at V and 0 bases at J, with 10 bases in the middle. Germline V lookup: CDR1 SGHNT, CDR2 YYREEE (reference sequence). There are 14 residues in the CDR3. CDR3 DNA sequence: TGTGCCAGCAGCCCAGGGAACATGAACACTGAAGCTTTCTTT. Its translation: CASSPGNMNTEAFF.